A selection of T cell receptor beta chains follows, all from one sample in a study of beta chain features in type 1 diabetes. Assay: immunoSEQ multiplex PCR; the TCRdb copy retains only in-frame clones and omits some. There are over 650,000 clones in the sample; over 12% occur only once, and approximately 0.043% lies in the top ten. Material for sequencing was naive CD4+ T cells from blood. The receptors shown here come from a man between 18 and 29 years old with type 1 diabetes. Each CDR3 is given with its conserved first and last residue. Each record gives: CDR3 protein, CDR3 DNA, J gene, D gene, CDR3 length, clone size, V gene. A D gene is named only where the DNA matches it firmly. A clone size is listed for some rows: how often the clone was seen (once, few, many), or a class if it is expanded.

CASLGAYGYTF TGTGCCAGCTTGGGAGCCTATGGCTACACCTTC TRBJ1-2 NA 11 few TRBV2
CASSLILGGTGELFF TGTGCCAGCAGTTTAATTCTTGGGGGTACCGGGGAGCTGTTTTTT TRBJ2-2 NA 15 few TRBV28
CASSLAQGAEQFF TGTGCCAGCAGCTTGGCACAGGGGGCTGAGCAGTTCTTC TRBJ2-1 TRBD1 13 few TRBV11-2
CASRPTGVGSYEQYF TGTGCCAGCAGGCCTACAGGGGTCGGCTCCTACGAGCAGTACTTC TRBJ2-7 TRBD1 15 few TRBV28
CSARGDNEQFF TGCAGTGCCCGAGGGGATAATGAGCAGTTCTTC TRBJ2-1 NA 11 few TRBV20-1
CASSGGTGVVTDTQYF TGTGCCAGCAGCGGGGGGACAGGGGTAGTGACAGATACGCAGTATTTT TRBJ2-3 TRBD1 16 NA TRBV5-4
CAISESTSGRTDTQYF TGTGCCATCAGTGAGTCGACTAGCGGGAGGACAGATACGCAGTATTTT TRBJ2-3 TRBD2 16 few TRBV10-3
CASSPGLAGGVETQYF TGTGCCAGCAGCCCCGGACTAGCGGGAGGAGTAGAGACCCAGTACTTC TRBJ2-5 TRBD2 16 NA TRBV9
CASSELRIHF TGTGCCAGCAGTGAACTGAGGATTCACTTC TRBJ2-5 NA 10 few TRBV25-1
CASSATGQPYGYTF TGTGCCAGCAGTGCCACAGGGCAGCCTTATGGCTACACCTTC TRBJ1-2 NA 14 NA TRBV9
CASSEGTGSYEQYF TGTGCCAGCAGCGAAGGGACTGGGTCCTACGAGCAGTACTTC TRBJ2-7 NA 14 few TRBV7-2
CASSLSGQGANYGYTF TGTGCCAGCAGCTTATCGGGACAGGGGGCTAACTATGGCTACACCTTC TRBJ1-2 TRBD1 16 NA TRBV7-9
CASSVWEANTEAFF TGTGCCAGCAGTGTCTGGGAGGCGAACACTGAAGCTTTCTTT TRBJ1-1 NA 14 few TRBV2
CASSAGISDEQFF TGTGCCAGCAGCGCCGGGATCTCCGATGAGCAGTTCTTC TRBJ2-1 NA 13 few TRBV9
CASRALEGAYEQYF TGCGCCAGCAGAGCGCTCGAAGGGGCCTACGAGCAGTACTTC TRBJ2-7 NA 14 NA TRBV5-1
CAWSVPPETQYF TGTGCCTGGAGTGTACCTCCTGAGACCCAGTACTTC TRBJ2-5 NA 12 NA TRBV30
CASSLALQGNTEAFF TGTGCCAGCAGCTTGGCTCTCCAGGGGAACACTGAAGCTTTCTTT TRBJ1-1 NA 15 few TRBV5-4
CAWESPGQGVYEQYF TGTGCCTGGGAAAGCCCGGGACAGGGGGTCTACGAGCAGTACTTC TRBJ2-7 TRBD1 15 NA TRBV30
CAWSPGAGTDTQYF TGTGCCTGGAGCCCCGGAGCCGGCACAGATACGCAGTATTTT TRBJ2-3 NA 14 NA TRBV30
CSARLNTEAFF TGCAGTGCTAGGTTGAACACTGAAGCTTTCTTT TRBJ1-1 NA 11 few TRBV20-1
CATSRAIAGDLAKNIQYF TGTGCCACCAGCAGAGCTATAGCGGGAGACCTAGCCAAAAACATTCAGTACTTC TRBJ2-4 TRBD2 18 few TRBV15
CASSSPRVNYGYTF TGTGCCAGCAGTTCCCCGAGAGTGAACTATGGCTACACCTTC TRBJ1-2 NA 14 NA TRBV6-5
CASSRDRVNGYTF TGTGCCAGCAGCCGAGACAGGGTAAATGGCTACACCTTC TRBJ1-2 TRBD1 13 few TRBV25-1
CASLTYQSYEQYF TGTGCCAGCCTGACGTACCAAAGCTACGAGCAGTACTTC TRBJ2-7 NA 13 few TRBV7-2
CASSSGTSGEETQYF TGTGCCAGCAGCTCCGGGACTAGCGGGGAAGAGACCCAGTACTTC TRBJ2-5 TRBD2 15 NA TRBV11-1
CASSWSGTGVHEQYF TGTGCCAGCAGCTGGTCCGGGACAGGGGTCCACGAGCAGTACTTC TRBJ2-7 TRBD1 15 NA TRBV6-5
CASSYAGTGTYEQYF TGTGCCAGCAGTTACGCCGGGACAGGGACCTACGAGCAGTACTTC TRBJ2-7 TRBD1 15 few TRBV6-5
CASGREESPLHF TGTGCCAGCGGGAGGGAGGAATCACCCCTCCACTTT TRBJ1-6 NA 12 NA TRBV6-6
CASSLGTSGDYNEQFF TGCGCCAGCAGCCTTGGGACTAGCGGTGACTACAATGAGCAGTTCTTC TRBJ2-1 TRBD2 16 NA TRBV4-3
CASSEGNRGVTDTQYF TGTGCCAGCAGTGAGGGGAACAGGGGAGTCACAGATACGCAGTATTTT TRBJ2-3 TRBD1 16 few TRBV6-1
CASSGDGSSYNEQFF TGTGCCAGCAGCGGGGACGGAAGCTCCTACAATGAGCAGTTCTTC TRBJ2-1 NA 15 few TRBV9
CASSLGGMKTQYF TGTGCCAGCAGCTTAGGCGGCATGAAAACGCAGTATTTT TRBJ2-3 NA 13 NA TRBV7-9
CASIPTGEKKLFF TGCGCCAGCATTCCGACAGGGGAAAAAAAACTGTTTTTT TRBJ1-4 TRBD1 13 NA TRBV23-1
CSVGGQGASVDTQYF TGCAGCGTTGGGGGACAGGGGGCATCGGTAGATACGCAGTATTTT TRBJ2-3 TRBD1 15 few TRBV29-1
CASSPQRGSTDTQYF TGTGCCAGCAGTCCCCAGCGGGGTAGCACAGATACGCAGTATTTT TRBJ2-3 TRBD2 15 NA TRBV27
CASSFLAGAGDTQYF TGCGCCAGCAGCTTCTTAGCGGGAGCCGGAGATACGCAGTATTTT TRBJ2-3 TRBD2 15 NA TRBV5-1
CASSSGGRGETQYF TGTGCCAGCAGTAGTGGGGGCCGCGGAGAGACCCAGTACTTC TRBJ2-5 NA 14 few TRBV25-1
CAITAENTGELFF TGTGCCATCACGGCAGAAAACACCGGGGAGCTGTTTTTT TRBJ2-2 NA 13 few TRBV10-3
CSAYHGGAPREQFF TGCAGCGCATACCATGGGGGGGCCCCGCGGGAGCAGTTCTTC TRBJ2-1 NA 14 NA TRBV29-1
CASSLKGRDRRNEQFF TGTGCCAGCAGCTTAAAGGGGAGGGATAGGCGCAATGAGCAGTTCTTC TRBJ2-1 TRBD2 16 NA TRBV11-3
CASSPNYEQYF TGTGCCAGCAGTCCCAACTACGAGCAGTACTTC TRBJ2-7 NA 11 NA TRBV28
CAWRLGLGSYEQYF TGTGCCTGGAGGCTTGGGCTAGGATCCTACGAGCAGTACTTC TRBJ2-7 NA 14 NA TRBV30
CASTQGVGEKLFF TGTGCCAGCACCCAAGGGGTAGGAGAAAAACTGTTTTTT TRBJ1-4 NA 13 NA TRBV7-2
CASSQTGSILDKLFF TGCGCCAGCAGCCAAACCGGATCCATCCTGGACAAACTGTTTTTT TRBJ1-4 NA 15 NA TRBV4-1
CASSSIQGSVF TGTGCCAGCAGCTCCATTCAGGGATCTGTTTTC TRBJ2-4 NA 11 NA TRBV5-6
CSVDGVDSGETQYF TGCAGCGTTGACGGAGTGGACAGTGGGGAGACCCAGTACTTC TRBJ2-5 NA 14 few TRBV29-1
CASFLSSYNEQFF TGTGCCAGCTTTTTGAGCTCCTACAATGAGCAGTTCTTC TRBJ2-1 NA 13 NA TRBV2
CASSPGGQETQYF TGTGCTAGCAGCCCGGGGGGTCAAGAGACCCAGTACTTC TRBJ2-5 TRBD2 13 NA TRBV7-7
CAWKAGGRYEQYF TGTGCCTGGAAAGCGGGAGGGCGGTACGAGCAGTACTTC TRBJ2-7 TRBD2 13 few TRBV30
CASSLAPGYEQFF TGTGCCAGCAGCTTAGCGCCGGGGTATGAGCAGTTCTTC TRBJ2-1 NA 13 NA TRBV7-6
CAISESNLDRGLGSSYEQYF TGTGCCATCAGTGAGTCCAATTTGGACAGGGGGCTTGGTTCTAGCTACGAGCAGTACTTC TRBJ2-7 TRBD1 20 few TRBV10-3
CASSQQRQARTYEQYF TGCGCCAGCAGCCAGCAGAGACAGGCCCGTACCTACGAGCAGTACTTC TRBJ2-7 NA 16 few TRBV4-3
CASSLETQGLLNYEQYF TGCGCCAGCAGCTTGGAAACCCAAGGACTACTCAATTACGAGCAGTACTTC TRBJ2-7 NA 17 NA TRBV5-1